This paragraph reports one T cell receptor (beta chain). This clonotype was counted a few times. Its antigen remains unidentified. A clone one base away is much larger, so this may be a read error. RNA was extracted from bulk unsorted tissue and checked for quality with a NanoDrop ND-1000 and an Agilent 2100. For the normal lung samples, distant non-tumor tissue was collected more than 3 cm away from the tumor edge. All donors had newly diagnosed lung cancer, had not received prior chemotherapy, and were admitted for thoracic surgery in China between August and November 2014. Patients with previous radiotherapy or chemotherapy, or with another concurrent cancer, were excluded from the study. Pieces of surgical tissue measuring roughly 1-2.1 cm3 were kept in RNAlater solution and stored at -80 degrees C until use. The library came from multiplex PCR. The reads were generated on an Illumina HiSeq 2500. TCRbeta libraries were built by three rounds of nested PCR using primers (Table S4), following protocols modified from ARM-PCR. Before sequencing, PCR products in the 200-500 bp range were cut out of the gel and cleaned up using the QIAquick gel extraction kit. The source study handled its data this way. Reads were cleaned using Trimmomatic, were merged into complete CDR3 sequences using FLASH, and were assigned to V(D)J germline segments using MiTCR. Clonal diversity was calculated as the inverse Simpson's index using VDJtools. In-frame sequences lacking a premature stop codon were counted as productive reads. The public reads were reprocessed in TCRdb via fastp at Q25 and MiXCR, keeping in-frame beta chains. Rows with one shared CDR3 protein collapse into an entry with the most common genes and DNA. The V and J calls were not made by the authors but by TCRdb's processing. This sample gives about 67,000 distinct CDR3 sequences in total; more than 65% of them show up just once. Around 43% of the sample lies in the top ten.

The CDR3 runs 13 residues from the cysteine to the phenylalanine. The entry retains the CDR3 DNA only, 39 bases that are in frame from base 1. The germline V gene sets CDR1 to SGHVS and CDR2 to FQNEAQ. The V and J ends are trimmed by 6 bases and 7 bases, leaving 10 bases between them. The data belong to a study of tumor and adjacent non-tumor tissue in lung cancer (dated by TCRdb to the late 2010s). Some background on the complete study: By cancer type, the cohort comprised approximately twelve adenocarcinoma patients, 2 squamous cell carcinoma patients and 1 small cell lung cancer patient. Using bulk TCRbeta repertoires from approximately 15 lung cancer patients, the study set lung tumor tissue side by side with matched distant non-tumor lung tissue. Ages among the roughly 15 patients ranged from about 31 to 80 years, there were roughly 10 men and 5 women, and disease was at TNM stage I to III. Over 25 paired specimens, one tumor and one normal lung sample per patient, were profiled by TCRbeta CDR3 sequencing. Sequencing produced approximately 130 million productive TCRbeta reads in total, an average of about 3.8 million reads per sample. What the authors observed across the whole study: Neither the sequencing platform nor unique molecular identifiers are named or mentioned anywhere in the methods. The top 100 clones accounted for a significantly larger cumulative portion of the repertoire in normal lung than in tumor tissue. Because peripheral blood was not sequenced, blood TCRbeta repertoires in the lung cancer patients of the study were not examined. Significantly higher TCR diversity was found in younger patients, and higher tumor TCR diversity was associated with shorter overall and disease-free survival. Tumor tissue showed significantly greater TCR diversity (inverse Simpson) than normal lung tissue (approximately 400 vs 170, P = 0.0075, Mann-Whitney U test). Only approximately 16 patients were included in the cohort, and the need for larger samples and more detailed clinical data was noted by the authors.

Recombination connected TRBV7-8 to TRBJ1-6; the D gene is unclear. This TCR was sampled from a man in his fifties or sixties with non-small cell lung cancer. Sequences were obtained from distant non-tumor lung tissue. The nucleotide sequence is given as TGTGCCAGCAGTCTTAGGAGGAATTCACCCCTCCACTTT. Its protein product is CASSLRRNSPLHF.